These T cell receptor beta chains were read from a single sample in a study of human T cells and chemical hapten exposure. TCRdb called the RACE reads again in MiXCR, with one record for every CDR3 protein. Found here are approximately 350,000 distinct CDR3 sequences, approximately 6.3% of them singletons; the top ten hold 7.5% to 8.5%. Sequences were derived from whole blood, sampled in connection with sensitization to the hapten diphenylcyclopropenone (DPC). These receptors all stem from a woman between 18 and 29 years old with alopecia areata. Some clones in this sample may be carry-over from other donors' samples. CDR3s include the opening cysteine and the closing phenylalanine or tryptophan. The D gene is left open where the match is weak. Only some rows state a clone size, as once, few, many or a class for expanded clones.

J gene,D gene,clone size,V gene,CDR3 DNA,CDR3 protein
TRBJ2-3,TRBD1,-,TRBV7-2,TGTGCCAGCAGCAACGGACAGGTTTCCTCACTCTATACGCAGTATTTT,CASSNGQVSSLYTQYF
TRBJ2-3,-,few,TRBV12-3/TRBV12-4,TGTGCCAGCAGCTGGGGGGTAGAGACAGATACGCAGTATTTT,CASSWGVETDTQYF
TRBJ2-3,-,-,TRBV20-1,TGCAGTGCTAGAGATTGGGGAGTGGGGCCCAGGGGAGATACGCAGTATTTT,CSARDWGVGPRGDTQYF
TRBJ2-6,-,many,TRBV6-5,TGTGCCAGCAGTTACGGGGACTCGCCGTCTGGGGCCAACGTCCTGACTTTC,CASSYGDSPSGANVLTF
TRBJ2-3,TRBD2,few,TRBV7-2,TGTGCCAGCAGCCCAGGGTCGTTAGCGGGACCCATTCGCACAGATACGCAGTATTTT,CASSPGSLAGPIRTDTQYF
TRBJ1-1,-,many,TRBV12-3/TRBV12-4,TGTGCCAGCAGTCCCCAGGCCGACACTGAAGCTTTCTTT,CASSPQADTEAFF
TRBJ1-1,-,-,TRBV18,TGTGCCAGCTCACCTTTAAACGGGAACACTGAAGCTTTCTTT,CASSPLNGNTEAFF
TRBJ2-7,-,many,TRBV12-3/TRBV12-4,TGTGCCAGCAGTTACGGCGGGGAAGCCTACGAGCAGTACTTC,CASSYGGEAYEQYF
TRBJ1-5,TRBD1,-,TRBV5-6,TGTGCCAGCAGCTTGGGAAGGGACAGGGCGAGGCCCCAGCATTTT,CASSLGRDRARPQHF
TRBJ2-5,-,many,TRBV6-2/TRBV6-3,TGTGCCAGCAGTTACGGGGAGGACGACCAAGAGACCCAGTACTTC,CASSYGEDDQETQYF
TRBJ1-5,TRBD1,-,TRBV28,TGTGCCAGCAGCTGGGACAGGGTGTACCAGCCCCAGCATTTT,CASSWDRVYQPQHF
TRBJ1-6,TRBD1,few,TRBV5-1,TGCGCCAGCAGCCAGGGGACAGCATATTCACCCCTCCACTTT,CASSQGTAYSPLHF
TRBJ2-1,TRBD2,-,TRBV3-1,TGTGCCAGCTTCGGACTAGCGGGGGGGCACAATGAGCAGTTCTTC,CASFGLAGGHNEQFF
TRBJ1-5,-,few,TRBV28,TGTGCCAGCAGTCCGACCAAGGATCAGCCCCAGCATTTT,CASSPTKDQPQHF
TRBJ1-2,-,few,TRBV10-3,TGTGCCATCAAACCAACCGACAGCATGTATGGCTACACCTTC,CAIKPTDSMYGYTF
TRBJ2-3,TRBD1,many,TRBV7-2,TGTGCCAGCAGCCGAGCCGGGACAGGCGCACAAGATACGCAGTATTTT,CASSRAGTGAQDTQYF
TRBJ2-4,-,many,TRBV10-3,TGTGCCATCAGTGCTGGGACCGGGGCAGGGGAAAACATTCAGTACTTC,CAISAGTGAGENIQYF
TRBJ2-2,-,many,TRBV24-1,TGTGCCACCAGTGATTTTACAGGTCCGAACACCGGGGAGCTGTTTTTT,CATSDFTGPNTGELFF
TRBJ1-3,TRBD1,few,TRBV12-3/TRBV12-4,TGTGCCAGCAGTCCTGGGGACAGCTTCAAGGACACCATATATTTT,CASSPGDSFKDTIYF
TRBJ2-5,-,few,TRBV5-4,TGTGCCAGCCGTCCGCGGTCCCAAGAGACCCAGTACTTC,CASRPRSQETQYF
TRBJ1-1,-,many,TRBV19,TGTGCCAGTAGTATAAGATCAGAGGGGACTGAAGCTTTCTTT,CASSIRSEGTEAFF
TRBJ2-1,-,many,TRBV10-3,TGTGCCATCAGTGAGTCGGCCGGGCCACCCGGGCTCTTC,CAISESAGPPGLF
TRBJ2-1,-,-,TRBV20-1,TGCAGTGCTAGTTCTAGACCGATATTCAATGAGCAGTTCTTC,CSASSRPIFNEQFF
TRBJ1-1,-,-,TRBV6-5,TGTGCCAGCAGTTACTCGATGATCGGGGGAGGTATGAACACTGAAGCTTTCTTT,CASSYSMIGGGMNTEAFF
TRBJ1-6,-,-,TRBV6-5,TGTGCCAGCAGTTACAGCCCAAGGGGTAATTCACCCCTCCACTTT,CASSYSPRGNSPLHF
TRBJ2-1,-,-,TRBV29-1,TGCAGCGTAGGACCTCTGGGGAATGAGCAGTTCTTC,CSVGPLGNEQFF
TRBJ1-2,-,few,TRBV13,TGTGCCAGCAGCTTAGCTGGCAGGGAGAGGGACTATGGCTACACCTTC,CASSLAGRERDYGYTF
TRBJ2-2,-,many,TRBV3-1,TGTGCCAGCAGCCAAGAATGGACAGCCGAGAACACCGGGGAGCTGTTTTTT,CASSQEWTAENTGELFF
TRBJ2-7,-,many,TRBV4-3,TGCGCCAGCAGCCAAGATTCCGCCAACGGGGGAGTCTCCTACGAGCAGTACTTC,CASSQDSANGGVSYEQYF
TRBJ1-5,-,many,TRBV20-1,TGCAGTGCTAGGGCTGCCGGGACATACTATAGCAATCAGCCCCAGCATTTT,CSARAAGTYYSNQPQHF
TRBJ2-1,TRBD1,many,TRBV6-2/TRBV6-3,TGTGCCAGCAGTTCCACAGGGGCTACCTACAATGAGCAGTTCTTC,CASSSTGATYNEQFF
TRBJ1-5,-,many,TRBV12-3/TRBV12-4,TGTGCCAGCAGCCACACGGGGGGGAGGGGAAGGCATCAGCCCCAGCATTTT,CASSHTGGRGRHQPQHF
TRBJ1-6,-,-,TRBV28,TGTGCCAGCACCTCACCCGGGACCCCAGGGGATTCACCCCTCCACTTT,CASTSPGTPGDSPLHF
TRBJ1-1,-,-,TRBV11-2,TGTGCCAGCAGCTTAGCGCGGGGGCGTAAGGCTTTCTTT,CASSLARGRKAFF
TRBJ1-6,-,-,TRBV28,TGTGCCAGCAGAAGGGGGGGAGGGCGTAGAAATTCACCCCTCCACTTT,CASRRGGGRRNSPLHF
TRBJ2-3,TRBD2,once,TRBV4-1,TGCGCCAGCAGCCTCGATGGTCTAGCGGCGGTCTCCGGGACGCAGTATTTT,CASSLDGLAAVSGTQYF
TRBJ1-3,-,few,TRBV6-2/TRBV6-3,TGTGCCAGCAGTTACGCAGGGGCTGGAAACACCATATATTTT,CASSYAGAGNTIYF
TRBJ2-5,-,-,TRBV5-1,TGCGCCAGCAGTTCTGGACCAGGATTGAAGACCCAGTACTTC,CASSSGPGLKTQYF